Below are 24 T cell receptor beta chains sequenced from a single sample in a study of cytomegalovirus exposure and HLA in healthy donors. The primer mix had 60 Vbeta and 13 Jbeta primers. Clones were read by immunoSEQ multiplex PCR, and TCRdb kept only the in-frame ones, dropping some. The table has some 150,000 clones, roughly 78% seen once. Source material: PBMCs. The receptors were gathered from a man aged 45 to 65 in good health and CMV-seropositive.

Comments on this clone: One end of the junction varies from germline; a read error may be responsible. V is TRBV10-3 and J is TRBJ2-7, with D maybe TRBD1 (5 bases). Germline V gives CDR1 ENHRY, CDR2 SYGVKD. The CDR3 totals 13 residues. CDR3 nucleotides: TGTGCCAGCAGTTACAGGCGCACCTACGAGCAGTACTTC. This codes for CASSYRRTYEQYF.

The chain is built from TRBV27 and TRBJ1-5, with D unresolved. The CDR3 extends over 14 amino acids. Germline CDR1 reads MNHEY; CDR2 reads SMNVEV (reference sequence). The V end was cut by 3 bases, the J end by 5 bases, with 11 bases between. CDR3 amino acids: CASSLFPVDQPQHF. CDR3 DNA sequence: TGTGCCAGCAGTTTGTTTCCAGTCGATCAGCCCCAGCATTTT.

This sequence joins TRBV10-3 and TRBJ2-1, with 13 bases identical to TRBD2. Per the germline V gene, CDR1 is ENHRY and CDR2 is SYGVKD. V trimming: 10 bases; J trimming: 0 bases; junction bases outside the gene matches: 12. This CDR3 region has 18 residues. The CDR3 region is CATRPGLAGMSSYNEQFF. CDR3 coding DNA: TGTGCCACCAGACCGGGACTAGCGGGAATGAGCTCCTACAATGAGCAGTTCTTC.

CDR3 in amino acids: CASRPGTGRNQPQHF. The CDR3 nucleotides are TGTGCCAGCAGACCCGGGACAGGGCGGAATCAGCCCCAGCATTTT. The V call is TRBV28, the J call TRBJ1-5, with 9 bases identical to TRBD1. J was trimmed by 4 bases and V by 6 bases; bases with no gene match: 7. Germline V gene lookup returns CDR1 MDHEN and CDR2 SYDVKM. This CDR3 contains 15 residues.

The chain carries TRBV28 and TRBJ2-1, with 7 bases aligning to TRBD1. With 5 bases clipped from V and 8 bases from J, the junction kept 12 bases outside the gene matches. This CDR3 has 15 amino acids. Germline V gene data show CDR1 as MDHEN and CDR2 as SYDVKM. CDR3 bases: TGTGCCAGCAGTGATACAATGACAGGGCCGGATGAGCAGTTCTTC. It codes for CASSDTMTGPDEQFF.

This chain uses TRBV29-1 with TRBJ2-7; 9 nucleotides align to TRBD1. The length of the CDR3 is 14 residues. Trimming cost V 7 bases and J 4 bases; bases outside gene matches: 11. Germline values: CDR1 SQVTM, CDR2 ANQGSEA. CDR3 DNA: TGCAGCGCCGAAAGGGGACAGGGAACTTACGAGCAGTACTTC. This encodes CSAERGQGTYEQYF.

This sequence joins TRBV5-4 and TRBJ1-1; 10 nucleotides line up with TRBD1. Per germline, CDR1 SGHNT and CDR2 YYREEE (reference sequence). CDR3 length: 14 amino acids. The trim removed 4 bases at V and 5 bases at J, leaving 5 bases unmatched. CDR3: CASSAGQGGTEAFF. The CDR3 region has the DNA TGTGCCAGCAGCGCCGGACAGGGGGGAACTGAAGCTTTCTTT.

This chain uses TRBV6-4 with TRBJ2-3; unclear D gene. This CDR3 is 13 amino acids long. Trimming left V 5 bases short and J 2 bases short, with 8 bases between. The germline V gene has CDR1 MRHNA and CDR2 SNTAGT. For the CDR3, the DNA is TGTGCCAGCAGTATCTCCTACACAGATACGCAGTATTTT. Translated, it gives CASSISYTDTQYF.

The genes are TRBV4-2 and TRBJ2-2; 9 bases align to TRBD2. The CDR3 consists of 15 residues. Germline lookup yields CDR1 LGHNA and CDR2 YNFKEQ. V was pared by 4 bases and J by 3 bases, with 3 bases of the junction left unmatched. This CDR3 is CASSLSGRDTGELFF. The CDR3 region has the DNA TGTGCCAGCAGCCTTAGCGGGAGAGACACCGGGGAGCTGTTTTTT.

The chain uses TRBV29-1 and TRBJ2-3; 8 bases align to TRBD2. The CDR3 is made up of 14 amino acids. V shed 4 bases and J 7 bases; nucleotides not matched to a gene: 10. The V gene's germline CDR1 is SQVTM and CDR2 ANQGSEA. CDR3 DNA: TGCAGCGTTGTCTCCGGGGGGGGCGCGAATACGCAGTATTTT. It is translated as CSVVSGGGANTQYF.

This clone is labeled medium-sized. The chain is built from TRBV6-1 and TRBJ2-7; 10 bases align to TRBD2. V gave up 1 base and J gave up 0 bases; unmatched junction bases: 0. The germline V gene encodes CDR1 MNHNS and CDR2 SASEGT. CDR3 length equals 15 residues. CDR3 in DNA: TGTGCCAGCAGTGAAGGACTAGCGGGCTCCTACGAGCAGTACTTC. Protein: CASSEGLAGSYEQYF.

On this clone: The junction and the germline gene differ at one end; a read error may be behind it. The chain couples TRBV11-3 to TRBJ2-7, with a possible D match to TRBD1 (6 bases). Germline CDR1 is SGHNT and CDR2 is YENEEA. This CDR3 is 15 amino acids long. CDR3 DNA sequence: TGTGCCAGCACCTTAGAAAACAGGGATCACTACGAGCAGTACTTC. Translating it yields CASTLENRDHYEQYF.

The CDR3: CASSGYTGADTQYF. The DNA for the CDR3 is TGTGCCAGCAGTGGATACACAGGGGCAGATACGCAGTATTTT. The chain combines TRBV6-1 with TRBJ2-3; 7 nucleotides match TRBD1. The V gene's germline CDR1 is MNHNS and CDR2 SASEGT. The V gene end was trimmed by 4 bases and the J gene end by 4 bases; junction bases not matched to a gene: 5. The CDR3 consists of 14 residues.

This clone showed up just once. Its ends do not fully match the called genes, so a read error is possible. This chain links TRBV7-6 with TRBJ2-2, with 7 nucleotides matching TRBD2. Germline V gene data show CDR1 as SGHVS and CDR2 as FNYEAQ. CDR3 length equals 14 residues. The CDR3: CASRLAGNTGELFF. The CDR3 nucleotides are TGTGCCAGCAGATTAGCGGGCAACACCGGGGAGCTGTTTTTT.

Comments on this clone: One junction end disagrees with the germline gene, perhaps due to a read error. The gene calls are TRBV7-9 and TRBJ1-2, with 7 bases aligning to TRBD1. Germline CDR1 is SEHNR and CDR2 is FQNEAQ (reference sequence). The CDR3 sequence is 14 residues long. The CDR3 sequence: CSSSLGDSRAGYTF. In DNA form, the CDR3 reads TGTTCCAGCAGCTTAGGGGACAGCCGGGCAGGCTACACCTTC.

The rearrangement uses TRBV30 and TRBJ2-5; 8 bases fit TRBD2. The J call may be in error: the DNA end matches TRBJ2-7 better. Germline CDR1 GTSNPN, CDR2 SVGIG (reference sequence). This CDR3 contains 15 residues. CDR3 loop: CAWTGLAGNSYEQYF. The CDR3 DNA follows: TGTGCCTGGACCGGGTTAGCGGGAAACTCCTACGAGCAGTACTTC.

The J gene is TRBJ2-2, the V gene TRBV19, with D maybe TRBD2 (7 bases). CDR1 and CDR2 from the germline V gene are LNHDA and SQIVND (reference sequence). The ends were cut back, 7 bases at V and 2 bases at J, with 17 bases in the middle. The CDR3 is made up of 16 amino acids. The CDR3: CASKGEGGSNTGELFF. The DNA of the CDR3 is TGTGCCAGTAAGGGGGAGGGCGGGAGTAACACCGGGGAGCTGTTTTTT. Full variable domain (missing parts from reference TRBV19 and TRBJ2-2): DGGITQSPKYLFRKEGQNVTLSCEQNLNHDAMYWYRQDPGQGLRLIYYSQIVNDFQKGDIAEGYSVSREKKESFPLTVTSAQKNPTAFYLCASKGEGGSNTGELFFGEGSRLTVL.

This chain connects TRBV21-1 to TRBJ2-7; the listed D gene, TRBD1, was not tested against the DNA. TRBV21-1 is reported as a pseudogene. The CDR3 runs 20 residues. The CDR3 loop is CASSKALSGQGAVRPYEQYF. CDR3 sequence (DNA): TGTGCCAGCAGCAAAGCGCTTTCCGGGCAGGGGGCGGTCAGACCCTACGAGCAGTACTTC.

As DNA, the CDR3 is TGCGCCAGCAGCTTCCCTAGCGCGGCAGAGACCCAGTACTTC. The encoded protein is CASSFPSAAETQYF. The chain joins TRBV5-1 to TRBJ2-5, with a tentative D call TRBD2 (6 bases). This CDR3 has 14 amino acids. Germline V gene lookup returns CDR1 SGHRS and CDR2 YFSETQ. V lost 2 bases, J lost 4 bases, and 12 bases lay in between.

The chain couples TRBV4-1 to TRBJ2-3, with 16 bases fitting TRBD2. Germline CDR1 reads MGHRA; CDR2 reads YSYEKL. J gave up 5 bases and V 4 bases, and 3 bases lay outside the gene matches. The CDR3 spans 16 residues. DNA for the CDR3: TGCGCCAGCAGCCCGGGACTAGCGGGAGGGGGAGATACGCAGTATTTT. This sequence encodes CASSPGLAGGGDTQYF.

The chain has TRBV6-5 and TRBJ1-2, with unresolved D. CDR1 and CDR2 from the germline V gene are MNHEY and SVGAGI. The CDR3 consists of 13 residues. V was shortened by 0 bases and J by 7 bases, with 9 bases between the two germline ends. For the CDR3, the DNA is TGTGCCAGCAGTTACTCCGAGCGGATTGGCTACACCTTC. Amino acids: CASSYSERIGYTF.

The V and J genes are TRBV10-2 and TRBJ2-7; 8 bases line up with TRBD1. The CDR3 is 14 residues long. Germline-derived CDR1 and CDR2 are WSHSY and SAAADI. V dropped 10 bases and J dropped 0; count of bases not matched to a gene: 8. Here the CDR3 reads CATTTGGPSYEQYF. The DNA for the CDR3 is TGCGCCACTACCACAGGGGGACCCTCCTACGAGCAGTACTTC.

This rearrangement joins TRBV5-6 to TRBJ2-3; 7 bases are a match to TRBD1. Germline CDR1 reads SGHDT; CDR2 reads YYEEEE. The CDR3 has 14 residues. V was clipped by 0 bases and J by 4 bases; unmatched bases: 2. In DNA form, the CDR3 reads TGTGCCAGCAGCTTGGCCCAGGGGGCAGATACGCAGTATTTT. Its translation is CASSLAQGADTQYF.

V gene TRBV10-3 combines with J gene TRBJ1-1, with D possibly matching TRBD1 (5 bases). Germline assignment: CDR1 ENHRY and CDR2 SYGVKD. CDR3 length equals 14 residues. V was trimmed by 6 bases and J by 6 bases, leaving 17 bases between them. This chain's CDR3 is CAIRGLFSEAEAFF. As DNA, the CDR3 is TGTGCCATCAGGGGACTCTTCAGCGAGGCTGAAGCTTTCTTT.